This T cell receptor beta chain was found in a study of blood T cell repertoires in COVID-19. As for the study in general: Nucleic acid was either cDNA or gDNA, and it came from T cells, B-cell-depleted T cells, or PBMCs.

Assay: immunoSEQ multiplex PCR; the TCRdb copy retains only in-frame clones and omits some. The sample gives about 230,000 clones, 85% to 90% of which show up once; around a sixth is in the top ten. The CDR3 covers 15 residues. The V gene lost 8 bases and the J gene lost 1 base, with 16 bases spanning the gap. Germline V lookup: CDR1 LGHNA, CDR2 YNFKEQ. Participant ages covered roughly 18 to 89 years across 24 US areas. This chain links TRBV4-2 with TRBJ2-3; D is possibly TRBD1 (6 bases). The source is a young man who had recovered from COVID-19. What was sequenced was PBMCs or T cells enriched from blood (not recorded which). The CDR3 nucleotides are TGTGCCAGCTCCCGAGAAGAGGGGGGCACAGATACGCAGTATTTT. It is translated as CASSREEGGTDTQYF.